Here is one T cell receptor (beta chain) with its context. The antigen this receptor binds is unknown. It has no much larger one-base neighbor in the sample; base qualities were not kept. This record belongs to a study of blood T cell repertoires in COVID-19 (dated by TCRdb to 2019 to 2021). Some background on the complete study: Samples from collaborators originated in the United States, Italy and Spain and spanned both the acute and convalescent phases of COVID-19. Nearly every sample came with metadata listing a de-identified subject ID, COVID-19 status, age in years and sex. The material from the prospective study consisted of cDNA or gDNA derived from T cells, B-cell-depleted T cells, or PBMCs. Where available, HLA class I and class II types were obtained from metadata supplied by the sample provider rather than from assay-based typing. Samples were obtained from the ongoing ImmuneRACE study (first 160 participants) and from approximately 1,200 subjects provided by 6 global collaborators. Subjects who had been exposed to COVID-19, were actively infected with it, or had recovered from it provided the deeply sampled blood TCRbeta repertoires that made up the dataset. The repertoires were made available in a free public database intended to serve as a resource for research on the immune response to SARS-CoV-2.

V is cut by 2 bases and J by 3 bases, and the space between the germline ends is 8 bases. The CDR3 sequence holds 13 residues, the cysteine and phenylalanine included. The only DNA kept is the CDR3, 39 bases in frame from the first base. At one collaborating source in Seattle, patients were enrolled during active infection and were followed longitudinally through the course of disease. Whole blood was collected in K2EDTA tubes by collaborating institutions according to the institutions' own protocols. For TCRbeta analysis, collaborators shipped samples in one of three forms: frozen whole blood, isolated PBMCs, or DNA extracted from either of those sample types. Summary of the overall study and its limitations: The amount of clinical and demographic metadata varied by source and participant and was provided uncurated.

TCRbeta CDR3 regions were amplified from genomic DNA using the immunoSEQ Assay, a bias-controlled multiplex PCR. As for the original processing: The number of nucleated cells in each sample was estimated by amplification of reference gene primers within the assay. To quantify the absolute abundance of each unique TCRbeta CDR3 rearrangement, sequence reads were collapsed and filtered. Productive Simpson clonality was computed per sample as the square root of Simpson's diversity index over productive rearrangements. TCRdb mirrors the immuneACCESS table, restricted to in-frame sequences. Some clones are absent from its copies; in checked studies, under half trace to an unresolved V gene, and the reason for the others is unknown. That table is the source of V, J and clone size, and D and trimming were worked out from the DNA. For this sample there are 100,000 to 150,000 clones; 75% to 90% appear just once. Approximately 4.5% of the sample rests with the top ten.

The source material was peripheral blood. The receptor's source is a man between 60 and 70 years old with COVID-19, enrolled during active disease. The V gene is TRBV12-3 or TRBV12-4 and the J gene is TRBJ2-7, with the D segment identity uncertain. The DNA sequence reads TGTGCCAGCAGTTTAAGGCGGAGCTACGAGCAGTACTTC. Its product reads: CASSLRRSYEQYF.